The rows below give T cell receptor beta chains drawn from one sample of a study of shared clonotypes between healthy human individuals. The assay was immunoSEQ multiplex PCR, and TCRdb's table has in-frame clones only and misses some. The table lists more than 450,000 clones, approximately 79% of them singletons, with over 10% in the top ten. The sample comprised PBMCs. These receptors were collected from a woman aged 35 to 49 in good health. Some clones in this sample may be carry-over from other donors' samples. Both conserved end residues are part of each CDR3. The D gene is left open where the match is weak. The size of a clone is reported for some rows only, either as once, few or many, or as a class for expanded clones.

clone_size: .
v_call: TRBV11-2
d_call: TRBD2
j_call: TRBJ2-7
cdr3_aa: CASSLVGGRKSYEQYF
cdr3_nt: TGTGCCAGCAGCTTAGTCGGCGGGAGGAAGTCCTACGAGCAGTACTTC

clone_size: few
v_call: TRBV7-8
d_call: .
j_call: TRBJ1-3
cdr3_aa: CASSFRGRGNTIYF
cdr3_nt: TGTGCCAGCAGCTTCCGGGGGCGAGGAAACACCATATATTTT

clone_size: .
v_call: TRBV19
d_call: TRBD1
j_call: TRBJ1-2
cdr3_aa: CASSTGGVSVYGYTF
cdr3_nt: TGTGCCAGTAGTACAGGGGGCGTGTCGGTATATGGCTACACCTTC

clone_size: .
v_call: TRBV5-4
d_call: .
j_call: TRBJ2-3
cdr3_aa: CASSLDAGPGTDTQYF
cdr3_nt: TGTGCCAGCAGCTTGGATGCGGGACCGGGCACAGATACGCAGTATTTT

clone_size: .
v_call: TRBV19
d_call: TRBD2
j_call: TRBJ2-5
cdr3_aa: CASSIGGVGLAGRETQYF
cdr3_nt: TGTGCCAGTAGTATTGGTGGGGTCGGGCTAGCGGGAAGGGAGACCCAGTACTTC

clone_size: .
v_call: TRBV28
d_call: TRBD1
j_call: TRBJ2-1
cdr3_aa: CASSFVDRGGEQFF
cdr3_nt: TGTGCCAGCAGTTTTGTGGACAGGGGAGGTGAGCAGTTCTTC

clone_size: .
v_call: TRBV27
d_call: TRBD1
j_call: TRBJ1-4
cdr3_aa: CASRTTGANEKLFF
cdr3_nt: TGTGCCAGCAGAACCACAGGGGCCAATGAAAAACTGTTTTTT

clone_size: .
v_call: TRBV15
d_call: TRBD1
j_call: TRBJ2-7
cdr3_aa: CATSRDTGDQYF
cdr3_nt: TGTGCCACCAGCAGGGACACAGGGGATCAGTACTTC

clone_size: .
v_call: TRBV11-3
d_call: TRBD2
j_call: TRBJ2-2
cdr3_aa: CASSSTSGRAAGELFF
cdr3_nt: TGTGCCAGCAGCTCCACTAGCGGGAGGGCCGCCGGGGAGCTGTTTTTT

clone_size: .
v_call: TRBV7-9
d_call: TRBD1
j_call: TRBJ2-7
cdr3_aa: CASSFGQGYDEQYF
cdr3_nt: TGTGCCAGCAGCTTTGGACAGGGGTATGACGAGCAGTACTTC

clone_size: .
v_call: TRBV7-2
d_call: .
j_call: TRBJ1-1
cdr3_aa: CASSSPGNTEAFF
cdr3_nt: TGTGCCAGCAGCAGTCCAGGGAACACTGAAGCTTTCTTT

clone_size: once
v_call: TRBV11-2
d_call: .
j_call: TRBJ2-1
cdr3_aa: CASSSQGRVVDEQFF
cdr3_nt: TGTGCCAGCAGCTCCCAGGGGCGGGTGGTGGATGAGCAGTTCTTC

clone_size: .
v_call: TRBV7-2
d_call: .
j_call: TRBJ1-1
cdr3_aa: CASSLGQSTEAFF
cdr3_nt: TGTGCCAGCAGCTTAGGACAGAGTACTGAAGCTTTCTTT

clone_size: .
v_call: TRBV19
d_call: .
j_call: TRBJ2-6
cdr3_aa: CASTSQSGANVLTF
cdr3_nt: TGTGCCAGTACTAGTCAATCTGGGGCCAACGTCCTGACTTTC

clone_size: .
v_call: TRBV11-3
d_call: .
j_call: TRBJ2-1
cdr3_aa: CASTPGGGHEQFF
cdr3_nt: TGTGCCAGCACCCCAGGTGGAGGTCATGAGCAGTTCTTC

clone_size: .
v_call: TRBV19
d_call: TRBD2
j_call: TRBJ2-3
cdr3_aa: CASRIAGGVNTQYF
cdr3_nt: TGTGCCAGTAGGATAGCGGGAGGCGTGAATACGCAGTATTTT

clone_size: few
v_call: TRBV27
d_call: .
j_call: TRBJ2-5
cdr3_aa: CASSDRRFRETQYF
cdr3_nt: TGTGCCAGCAGTGACCGCCGGTTCCGGGAGACCCAGTACTTC

clone_size: .
v_call: TRBV10-3
d_call: TRBD2
j_call: TRBJ2-1
cdr3_aa: CAMSAGVVDNEQFF
cdr3_nt: TGTGCCATGTCAGCGGGAGTAGTAGACAATGAGCAGTTCTTC

clone_size: .
v_call: TRBV5-4
d_call: .
j_call: TRBJ1-5
cdr3_aa: CASSLFGGQPQHF
cdr3_nt: TGTGCCAGCAGCTTATTCGGTGGGCAGCCCCAGCATTTT

clone_size: .
v_call: TRBV7-3
d_call: TRBD1
j_call: TRBJ1-1
cdr3_aa: CASSSGQVTEAFF
cdr3_nt: TGTGCCAGCAGCTCGGGACAGGTAACTGAAGCTTTCTTT